Sequencing of this T cell receptor (beta chain) was carried out in a study of Graves' ophthalmopathy and Graves' hyperthyroidism. The TCR beta CDR3 regions underwent amplification from RNA transcripts. The first round was an RT-PCR with HTBI primers, and the second round was a multiplex PCR. In TCRdb, the multiplex PCR reads were re-called with MiXCR into one record per CDR3 protein. The table has roughly 610,000 distinct CDR3 sequences, about 20% seen once. This clonotype was seen ten or more times. Germline assignment: CDR1 MNHEY and CDR2 SVGEGT. The CDR3 has 12 residues. The V and J ends lost 8 bases and 0 bases respectively, with 8 bases between them. Hyperthyroidism patients had new diagnoses, durations under 2 months, and ages of 18 to 65.

The clonotype comes from a woman between 18 and 30 years old with stable Graves' hyperthyroidism. Some clones in this sample may be carry-over from other donors' samples. This chain links TRBV6-2 or TRBV6-3 with TRBJ2-7; D ambiguous. Sequenced: peripheral blood. The DNA of the CDR3 is TGTGCCAGCGGCGGTTTCTCCTACGAGCAGTACTTC. It specifies CASGGFSYEQYF.